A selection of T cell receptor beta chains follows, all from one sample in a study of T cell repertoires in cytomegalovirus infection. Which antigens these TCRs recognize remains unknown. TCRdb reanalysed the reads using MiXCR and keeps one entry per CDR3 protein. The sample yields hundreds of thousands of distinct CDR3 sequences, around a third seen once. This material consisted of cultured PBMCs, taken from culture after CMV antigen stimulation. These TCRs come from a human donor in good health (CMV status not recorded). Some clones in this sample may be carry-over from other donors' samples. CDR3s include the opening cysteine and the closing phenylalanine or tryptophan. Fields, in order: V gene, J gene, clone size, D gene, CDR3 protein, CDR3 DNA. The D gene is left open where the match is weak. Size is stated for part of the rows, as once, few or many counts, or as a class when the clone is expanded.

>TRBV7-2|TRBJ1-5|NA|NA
CASSSGTGPQHF
TGTGCCAGCAGCTCCGGGACGGGGCCCCAGCATTTT
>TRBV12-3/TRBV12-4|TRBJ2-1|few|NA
CASSFVANEQFF
TGTGCCAGCAGTTTTGTCGCTAATGAGCAGTTCTTC
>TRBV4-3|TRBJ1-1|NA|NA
CASSQVGQMNTEAFF
TGCGCCAGCAGCCAAGTGGGCCAAATGAACACTGAAGCTTTCTTT
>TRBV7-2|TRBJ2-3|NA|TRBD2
CASSLGGSGPGRGDTQYF
TGTGCCAGCAGCTTAGGTGGTAGCGGGCCCGGGCGTGGAGATACGCAGTATTTT
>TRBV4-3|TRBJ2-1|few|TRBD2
CASSHPGTNNEQFF
TGCGCCAGCAGCCATCCCGGGACTAACAATGAGCAGTTCTTC
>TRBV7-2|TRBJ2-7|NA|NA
CASSFTGFYEQYF
TGTGCCAGCAGCTTTACAGGGTTTTACGAGCAGTACTTC
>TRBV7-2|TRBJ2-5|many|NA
CASSLKETQYF
TGTGCCAGCAGCTTAAAAGAGACCCAGTACTTC
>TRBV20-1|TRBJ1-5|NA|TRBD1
CSARDKSGGRQPQHF
TGCAGTGCTAGAGATAAGTCAGGGGGGAGACAGCCCCAGCATTTT
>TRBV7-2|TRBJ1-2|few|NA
CASSLRGTYGYTF
TGTGCCAGCAGCTTAAGGGGGACATATGGCTACACCTTC
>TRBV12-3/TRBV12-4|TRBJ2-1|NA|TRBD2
CASRTGTSGPAYNEQFF
TGTGCCAGCAGGACCGGGACTAGCGGGCCAGCCTACAATGAGCAGTTCTTC
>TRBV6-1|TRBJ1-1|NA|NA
CASRYSRTEAFF
TGTGCCAGCAGGTACAGTAGGACTGAAGCTTTCTTT
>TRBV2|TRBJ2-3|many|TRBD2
CAKGSGTGESDTQYF
TGTGCCAAAGGTAGCGGGACGGGAGAGTCAGATACGCAGTATTTT
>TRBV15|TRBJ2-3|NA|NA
CATSRAPKDTQYF
TGTGCCACCAGCAGAGCCCCCAAGGATACGCAGTATTTT
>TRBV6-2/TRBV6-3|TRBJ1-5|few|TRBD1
CASSYSGQGARQPQHF
TGTGCCAGCAGTTACTCGGGACAGGGGGCACGTCAGCCCCAGCATTTT
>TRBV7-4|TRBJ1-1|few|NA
CASSHDRYTEAFF
TGTGCCAGCAGCCACGACAGGTACACTGAAGCTTTCTTT
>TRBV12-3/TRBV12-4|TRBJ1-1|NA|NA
CASSFGRSDMNTEAFF
TGTGCCAGCAGTTTTGGACGCTCCGACATGAACACTGAAGCTTTCTTT
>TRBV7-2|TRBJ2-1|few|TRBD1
CASSTPQGTSQFF
TGTGCCAGCAGCACACCACAGGGGACATCGCAGTTCTTC
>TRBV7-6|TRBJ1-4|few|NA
CASSFRQANEKLFF
TGTGCCAGCAGCTTTCGACAGGCTAATGAAAAACTGTTTTTT
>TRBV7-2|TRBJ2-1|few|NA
CASSLINYEQFF
TGTGCCAGCAGCTTAATAAACTATGAGCAGTTCTTC
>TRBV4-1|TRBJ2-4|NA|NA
CASSQDGARAKNIQYF
TGCGCCAGCAGCCAAGATGGGGCCCGGGCCAAAAACATTCAGTACTTC
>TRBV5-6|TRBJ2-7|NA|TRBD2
CASSLGGRQAGEQYF
TGTGCCAGCAGCTTGGGGGGGAGACAAGCGGGGGAGCAGTACTTC
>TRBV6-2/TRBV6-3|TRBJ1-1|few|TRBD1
CASSYRGLDEAFF
TGTGCCAGCAGTTACAGGGGGCTGGATGAAGCTTTCTTT
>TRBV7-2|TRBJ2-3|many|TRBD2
CASSRLASLTDTQYF
TGTGCCAGCAGCCGACTAGCGAGCCTGACAGATACGCAGTATTTT
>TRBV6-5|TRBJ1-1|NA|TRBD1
CASSPNAGPTGGVAFF
TGTGCCAGCAGTCCGAACGCAGGACCCACAGGGGGCGTAGCTTTCTTT
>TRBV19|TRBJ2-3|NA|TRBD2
CASSASGTTTDTQYF
TGTGCCAGTAGTGCTAGCGGGACCACCACAGATACGCAGTATTTT
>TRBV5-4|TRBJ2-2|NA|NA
CASGKGGVAANTGELFF
TGTGCCAGCGGCAAAGGGGGGGTAGCGGCCAACACCGGGGAGCTGTTTTTT
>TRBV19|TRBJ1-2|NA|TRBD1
CASTTPGQSYGYTF
TGTGCCAGTACTACCCCGGGACAGTCCTATGGCTACACCTTC
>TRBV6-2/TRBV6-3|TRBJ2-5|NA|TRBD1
CASSKNRDRGSETQYF
TGTGCCAGCAGTAAGAACCGGGACAGGGGTTCAGAGACCCAGTACTTC
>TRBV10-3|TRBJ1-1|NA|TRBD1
CAISESRGTGQAFF
TGTGCCATCAGTGAGTCGAGGGGGACAGGGCAAGCTTTCTTT
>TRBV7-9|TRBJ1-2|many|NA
CASSFFITGQKFNYGYTF
TGTGCCAGCAGCTTTTTCATAACAGGGCAGAAGTTTAACTATGGCTACACCTTC
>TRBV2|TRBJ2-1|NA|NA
CASSELVAAVYNEQFF
TGTGCCAGCAGTGAGTTGGTAGCGGCCGTTTACAATGAGCAGTTCTTC
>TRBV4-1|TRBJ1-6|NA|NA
CASSQEGSGRLDFGSPLHF
TGCGCCAGCAGCCAAGAGGGTAGCGGACGGCTGGATTTCGGTTCACCCCTCCACTTT
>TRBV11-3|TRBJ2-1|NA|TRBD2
CASSPLAGGPYEQFF
TGTGCCAGCAGCCCATTAGCGGGAGGGCCCTATGAGCAGTTCTTC
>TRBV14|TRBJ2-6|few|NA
CASSDKRVAGETGANVLTF
TGTGCCAGCAGCGACAAGAGGGTAGCAGGGGAGACTGGGGCCAACGTCCTGACTTTC
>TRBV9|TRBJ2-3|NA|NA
CASSGAGTAITQYF
TGTGCCAGCAGCGGAGCCGGGACTGCCATTACGCAGTATTTT
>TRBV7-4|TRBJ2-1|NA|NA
CASSFPQGGNEQFF
TGTGCCAGCAGCTTCCCCCAGGGGGGGAATGAGCAGTTCTTC
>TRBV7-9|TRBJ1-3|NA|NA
CASSLASRRAPSGNTIYF
TGTGCCAGCAGCTTAGCTAGCAGGAGGGCCCCTTCTGGAAACACCATATATTTT
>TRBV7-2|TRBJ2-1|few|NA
CASSSPPSGDEQFF
TGTGCCAGCAGCTCCCCACCCTCGGGGGATGAGCAGTTCTTC
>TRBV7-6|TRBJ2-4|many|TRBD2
CASSPVAGDRAKNIQYF
TGTGCCAGCAGCCCCGTAGCGGGAGATAGGGCCAAAAACATTCAGTACTTC
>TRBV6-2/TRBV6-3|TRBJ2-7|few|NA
CASSPGKARGAYEQYF
TGTGCCAGCAGTCCGGGAAAGGCTCGCGGGGCTTACGAGCAGTACTTC
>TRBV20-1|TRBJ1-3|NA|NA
CSAIPQTLFGGNTIYF
TGCAGTGCTATACCTCAGACCCTGTTTGGTGGAAACACCATATATTTT
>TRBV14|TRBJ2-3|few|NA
CASSQAQPAYTQYF
TGTGCCAGCAGCCAAGCTCAACCTGCTTATACGCAGTATTTT